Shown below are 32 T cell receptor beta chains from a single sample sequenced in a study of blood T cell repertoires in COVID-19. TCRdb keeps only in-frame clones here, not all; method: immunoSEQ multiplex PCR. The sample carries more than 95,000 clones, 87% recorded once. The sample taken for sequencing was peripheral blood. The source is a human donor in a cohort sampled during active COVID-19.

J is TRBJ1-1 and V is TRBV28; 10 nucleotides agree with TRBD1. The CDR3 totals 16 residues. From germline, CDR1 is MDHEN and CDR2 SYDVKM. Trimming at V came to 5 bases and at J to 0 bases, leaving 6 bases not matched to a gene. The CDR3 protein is CASSPGTGVLNTEAFF. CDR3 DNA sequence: TGTGCCAGCAGTCCCGGGACAGGGGTTCTGAACACTGAAGCTTTCTTT.

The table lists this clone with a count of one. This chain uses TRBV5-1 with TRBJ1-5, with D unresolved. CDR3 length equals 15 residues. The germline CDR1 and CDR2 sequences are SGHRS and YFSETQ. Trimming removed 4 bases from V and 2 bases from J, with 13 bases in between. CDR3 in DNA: TGCGCCAGCAGCCGAGACGGGGTTGGCAATCAGCCCCAGCATTTT. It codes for CASSRDGVGNQPQHF.

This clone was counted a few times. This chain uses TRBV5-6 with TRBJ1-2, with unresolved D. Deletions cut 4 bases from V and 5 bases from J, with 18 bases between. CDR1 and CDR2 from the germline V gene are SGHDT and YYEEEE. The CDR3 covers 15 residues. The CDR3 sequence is CASSPPPSGIYGYTF. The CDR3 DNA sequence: TGTGCCAGCAGCCCTCCCCCCAGCGGCATTTATGGCTACACCTTC.

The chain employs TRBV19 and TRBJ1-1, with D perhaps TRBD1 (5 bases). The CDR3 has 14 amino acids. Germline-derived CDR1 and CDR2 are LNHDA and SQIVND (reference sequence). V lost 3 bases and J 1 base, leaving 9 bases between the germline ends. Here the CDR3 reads CASSIVGPNTEAFF. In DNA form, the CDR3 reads TGTGCCAGTAGTATTGTGGGGCCGAACACTGAAGCTTTCTTT.

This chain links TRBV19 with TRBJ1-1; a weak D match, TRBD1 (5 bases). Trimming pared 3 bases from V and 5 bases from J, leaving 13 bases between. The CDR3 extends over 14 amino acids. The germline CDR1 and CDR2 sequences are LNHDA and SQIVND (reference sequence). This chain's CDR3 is CASSMVRDYTEAFF. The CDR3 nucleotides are TGTGCCAGTAGTATGGTCAGGGATTATACTGAAGCTTTCTTT.

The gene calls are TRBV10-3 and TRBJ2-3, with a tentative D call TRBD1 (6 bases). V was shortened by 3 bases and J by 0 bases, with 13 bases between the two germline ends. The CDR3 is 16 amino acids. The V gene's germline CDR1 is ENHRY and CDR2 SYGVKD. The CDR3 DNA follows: TGTGCCATCAGTGAAAGGGGACAAGTTAGCACAGATACGCAGTATTTT. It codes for CAISERGQVSTDTQYF.

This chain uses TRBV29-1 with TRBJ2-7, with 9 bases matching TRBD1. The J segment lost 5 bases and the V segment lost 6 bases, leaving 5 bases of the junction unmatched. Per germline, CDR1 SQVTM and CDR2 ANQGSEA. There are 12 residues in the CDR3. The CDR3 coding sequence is TGCAGCGTGGACAGGGGAGTGGACGAGCAGTACTTC. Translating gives CSVDRGVDEQYF.

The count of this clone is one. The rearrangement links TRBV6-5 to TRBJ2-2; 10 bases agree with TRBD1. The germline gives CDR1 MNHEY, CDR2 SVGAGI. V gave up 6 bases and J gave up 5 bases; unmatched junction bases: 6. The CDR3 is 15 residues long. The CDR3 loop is CASRHRDRGTGELFF. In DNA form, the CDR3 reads TGTGCCAGCAGACACCGGGACAGGGGAACCGGGGAGCTGTTTTTT.

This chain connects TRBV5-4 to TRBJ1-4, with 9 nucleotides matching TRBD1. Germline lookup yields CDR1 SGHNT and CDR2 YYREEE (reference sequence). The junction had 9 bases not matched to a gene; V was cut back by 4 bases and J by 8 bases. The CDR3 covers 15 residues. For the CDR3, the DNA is TGTGCCAGCAGCCCCACAGGGGGCGAAGGAGAAAAACTGTTTTTT. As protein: CASSPTGGEGEKLFF.

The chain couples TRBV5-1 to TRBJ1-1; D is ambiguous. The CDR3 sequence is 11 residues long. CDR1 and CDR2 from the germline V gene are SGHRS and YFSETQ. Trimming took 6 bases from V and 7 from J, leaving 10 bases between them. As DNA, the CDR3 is TGCGCCAGCACCGAGGGAGGTGAAGCTTTCTTT. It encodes CASTEGGEAFF.

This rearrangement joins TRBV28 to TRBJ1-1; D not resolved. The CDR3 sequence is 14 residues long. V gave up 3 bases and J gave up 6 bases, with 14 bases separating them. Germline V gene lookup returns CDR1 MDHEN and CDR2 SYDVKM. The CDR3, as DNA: TGTGCCAGCAGTTTTGGGTTGGGCAGAGCTGAAGCTTTCTTT. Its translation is CASSFGLGRAEAFF.

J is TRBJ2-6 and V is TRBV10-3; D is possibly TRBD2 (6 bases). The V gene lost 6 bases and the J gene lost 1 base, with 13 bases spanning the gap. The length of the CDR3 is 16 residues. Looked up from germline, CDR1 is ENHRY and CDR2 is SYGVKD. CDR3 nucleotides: TGTGCCATCAGGGAGGGCTTTATTTCTGGGGCCAACGTCCTGACTTTC. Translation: CAIREGFISGANVLTF.

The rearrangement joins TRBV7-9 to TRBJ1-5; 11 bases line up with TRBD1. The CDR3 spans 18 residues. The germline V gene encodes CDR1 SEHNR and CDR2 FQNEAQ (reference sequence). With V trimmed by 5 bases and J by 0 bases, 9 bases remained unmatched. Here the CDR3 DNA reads TGTGCCAGCAGCAGGACAGGGGGCGCAGATCATAGCAATCAGCCCCAGCATTTT. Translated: CASSRTGGADHSNQPQHF. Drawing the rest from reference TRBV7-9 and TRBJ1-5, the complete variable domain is DTGVSQNPRHKITKRGQNVTFRCDPISEHNRLYWYRQTLGQGPEFLTYFQNEAQLEKSRLLSDRFSAERPKGSFSTLEIQRTEQGDSAMYLCASSRTGGADHSNQPQHFGDGTRLSIL.

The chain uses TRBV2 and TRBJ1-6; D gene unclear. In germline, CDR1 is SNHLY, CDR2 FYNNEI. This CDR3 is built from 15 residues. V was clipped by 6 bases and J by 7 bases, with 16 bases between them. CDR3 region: CASRKETYSNSPLHF. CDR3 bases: TGTGCCAGCAGGAAAGAAACGTACAGCAATTCACCCCTCCACTTT. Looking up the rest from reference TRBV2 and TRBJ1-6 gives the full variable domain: EPEVTQTPSHQVTQMGQEVILRCVPISNHLYFYWYRQILGQKVEFLVSFYNNEISEKSEIFDDQFSVERPDGSNFTLKIRSTKLEDSAMYFCASRKETYSNSPLHFGNGTRLTVT.

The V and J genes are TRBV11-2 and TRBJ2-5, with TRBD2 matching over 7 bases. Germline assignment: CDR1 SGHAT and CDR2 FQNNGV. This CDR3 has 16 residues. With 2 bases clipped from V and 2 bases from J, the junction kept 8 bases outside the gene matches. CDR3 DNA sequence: TGTGCCAGCAGCTTAATGGCGGGGGAGCAACAAGAGACCCAGTACTTC. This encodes CASSLMAGEQQETQYF.

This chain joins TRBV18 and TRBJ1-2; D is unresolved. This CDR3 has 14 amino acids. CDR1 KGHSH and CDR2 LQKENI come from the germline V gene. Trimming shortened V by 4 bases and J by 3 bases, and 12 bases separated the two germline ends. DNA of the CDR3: TGTGCCAGCTCACTGCTGCTTAGTGACTATGGCTACACCTTC. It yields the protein CASSLLLSDYGYTF.

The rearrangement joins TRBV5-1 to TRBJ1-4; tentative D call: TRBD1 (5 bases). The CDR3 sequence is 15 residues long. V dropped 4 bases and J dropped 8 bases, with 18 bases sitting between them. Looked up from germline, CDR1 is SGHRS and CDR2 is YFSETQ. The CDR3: CASSPSLGGGEKLFF. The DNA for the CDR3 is TGCGCCAGCAGCCCAAGCCTCGGCGGGGGGGAAAAACTGTTTTTT. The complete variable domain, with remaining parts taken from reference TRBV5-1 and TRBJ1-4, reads KAGVTQTPRYLIKTRGQQVTLSCSPISGHRSVSWYQQTPGQGLQFLFEYFSETQRNKGNFPGRFSGRQFSNSRSEMNVSTLELGDSALYLCASSPSLGGGEKLFFGSGTQLSVL.

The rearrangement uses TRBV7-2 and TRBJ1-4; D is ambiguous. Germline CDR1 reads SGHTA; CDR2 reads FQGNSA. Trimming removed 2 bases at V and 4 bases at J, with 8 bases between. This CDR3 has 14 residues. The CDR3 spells CASSLRSINEKLFF. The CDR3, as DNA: TGTGCCAGCAGCTTACGTAGCATTAATGAAAAACTGTTTTTT. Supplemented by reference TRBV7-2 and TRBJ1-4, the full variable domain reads GAGVSQSPSNKVTEKGKDVELRCDPISGHTALYWYRQSLGQGLEFLIYFQGNSAPDKSGLPSDRFSAERTGGSVSTLTIQRTQQEDSAVYLCASSLRSINEKLFFGSGTQLSVL.

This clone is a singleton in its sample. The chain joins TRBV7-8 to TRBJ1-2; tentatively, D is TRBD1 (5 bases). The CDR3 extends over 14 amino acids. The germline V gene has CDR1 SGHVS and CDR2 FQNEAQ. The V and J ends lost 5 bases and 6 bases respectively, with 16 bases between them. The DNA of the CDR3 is TGTGCCAGCAGCCAGGGACTTGGAGTGGATGGCTACACCTTC. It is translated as CASSQGLGVDGYTF.

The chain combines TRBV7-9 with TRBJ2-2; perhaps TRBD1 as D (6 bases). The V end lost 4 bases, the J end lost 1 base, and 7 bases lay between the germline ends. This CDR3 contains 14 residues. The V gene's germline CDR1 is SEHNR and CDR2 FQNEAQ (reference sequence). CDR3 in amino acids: CASSSTGNTGELFF. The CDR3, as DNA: TGTGCCAGCAGCTCGACAGGGAACACCGGGGAGCTGTTTTTT.

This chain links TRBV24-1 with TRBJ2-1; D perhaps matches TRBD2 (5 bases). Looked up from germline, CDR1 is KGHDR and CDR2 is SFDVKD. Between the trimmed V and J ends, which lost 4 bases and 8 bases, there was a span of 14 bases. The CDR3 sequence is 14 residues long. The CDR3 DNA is TGTGCCACCAGTGACCGTACTAGAGCGGATGAGCAGTTCTTC. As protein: CATSDRTRADEQFF.

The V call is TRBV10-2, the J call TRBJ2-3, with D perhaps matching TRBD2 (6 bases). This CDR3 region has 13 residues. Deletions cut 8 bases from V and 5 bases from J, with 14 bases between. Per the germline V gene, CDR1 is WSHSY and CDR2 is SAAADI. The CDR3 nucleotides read TGCGCCAGCTCCCCGGGAGCAAGAGATACGCAGTATTTT. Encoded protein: CASSPGARDTQYF.

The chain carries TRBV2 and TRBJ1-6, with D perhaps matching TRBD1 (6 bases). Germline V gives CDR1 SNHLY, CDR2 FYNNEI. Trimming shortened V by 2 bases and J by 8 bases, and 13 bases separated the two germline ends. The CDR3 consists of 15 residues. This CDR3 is CASSEPPTGYSPLHF. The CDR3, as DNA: TGTGCCAGCAGTGAACCCCCGACAGGATATTCACCCCTCCACTTT.

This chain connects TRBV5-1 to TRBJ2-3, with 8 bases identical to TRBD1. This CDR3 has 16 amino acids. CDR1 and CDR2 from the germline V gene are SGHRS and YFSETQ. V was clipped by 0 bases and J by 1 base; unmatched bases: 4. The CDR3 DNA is TGCGCCAGCAGCTTGGCCAGGACAGGGCGCACAGATACGCAGTATTTT. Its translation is CASSLARTGRTDTQYF.

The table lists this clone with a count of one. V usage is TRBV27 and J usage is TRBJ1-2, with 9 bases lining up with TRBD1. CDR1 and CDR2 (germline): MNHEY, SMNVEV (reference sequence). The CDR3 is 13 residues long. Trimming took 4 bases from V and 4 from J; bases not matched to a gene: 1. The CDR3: CASSWTGAYGYTF. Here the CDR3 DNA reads TGTGCCAGCAGTTGGACAGGGGCCTATGGCTACACCTTC.

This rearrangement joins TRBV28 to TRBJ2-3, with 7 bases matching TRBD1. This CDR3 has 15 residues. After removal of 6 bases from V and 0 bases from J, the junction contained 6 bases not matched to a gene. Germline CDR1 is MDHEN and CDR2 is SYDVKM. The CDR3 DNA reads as TGTGCCAGCAGCCTCCCGGGACAGAGCACAGATACGCAGTATTTT. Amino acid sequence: CASSLPGQSTDTQYF.

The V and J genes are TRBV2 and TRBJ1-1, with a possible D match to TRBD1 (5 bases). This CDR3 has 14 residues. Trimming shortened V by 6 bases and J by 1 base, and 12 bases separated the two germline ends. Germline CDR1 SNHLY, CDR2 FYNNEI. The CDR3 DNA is TGTGCCAGCAGGTTTCGACAGTCGAACACTGAAGCTTTCTTT. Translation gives CASRFRQSNTEAFF.

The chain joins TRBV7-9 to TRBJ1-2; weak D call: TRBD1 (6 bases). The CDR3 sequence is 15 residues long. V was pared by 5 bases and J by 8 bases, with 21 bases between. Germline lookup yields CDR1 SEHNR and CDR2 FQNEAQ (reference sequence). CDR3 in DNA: TGTGCCAGCAGCCCCCCGGCGGGGGGTAGGGGGGGCTACACCTTC. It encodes CASSPPAGGRGGYTF.

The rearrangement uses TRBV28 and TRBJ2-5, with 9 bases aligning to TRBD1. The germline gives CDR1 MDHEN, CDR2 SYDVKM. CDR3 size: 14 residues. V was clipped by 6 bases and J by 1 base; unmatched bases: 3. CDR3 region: CASSRTGVQETQYF. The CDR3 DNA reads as TGTGCCAGCAGCAGGACAGGGGTCCAAGAGACCCAGTACTTC.

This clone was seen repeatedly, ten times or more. The CDR3 sequence: CASHGRGGFTGELFF. In nucleotides, the CDR3 is TGCGCCAGCCACGGTAGGGGGGGGTTCACCGGGGAGCTGTTTTTT. The V and J genes are TRBV4-1 and TRBJ2-2; the D gene is possibly TRBD2 (7 bases). V was clipped by 8 bases and J by 4 bases, with 17 bases between them. The germline gives CDR1 MGHRA, CDR2 YSYEKL. The CDR3 loop spans 15 amino acids.

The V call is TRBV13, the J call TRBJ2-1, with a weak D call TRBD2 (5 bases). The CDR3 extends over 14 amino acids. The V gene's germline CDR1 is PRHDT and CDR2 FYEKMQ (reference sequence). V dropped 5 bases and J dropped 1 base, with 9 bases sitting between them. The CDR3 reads CASSEGVSYNEQFF. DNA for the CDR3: TGTGCCAGCAGCGAGGGTGTATCCTACAATGAGCAGTTCTTC. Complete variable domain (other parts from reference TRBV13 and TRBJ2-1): AAGVIQSPRHLIKEKRETATLKCYPIPRHDTVYWYQQGPGQDPQFLISFYEKMQSDKGSIPDRFSAQQFSDYHSELNMSSLELGDSALYFCASSEGVSYNEQFFGPGTRLTVL.

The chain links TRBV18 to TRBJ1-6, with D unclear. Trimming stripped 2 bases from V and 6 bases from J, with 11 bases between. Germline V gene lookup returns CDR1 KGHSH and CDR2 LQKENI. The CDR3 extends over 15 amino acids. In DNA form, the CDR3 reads TGTGCCAGCTCACCATCGGGAGGGATTAATTCACCCCTCCACTTT. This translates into CASSPSGGINSPLHF.